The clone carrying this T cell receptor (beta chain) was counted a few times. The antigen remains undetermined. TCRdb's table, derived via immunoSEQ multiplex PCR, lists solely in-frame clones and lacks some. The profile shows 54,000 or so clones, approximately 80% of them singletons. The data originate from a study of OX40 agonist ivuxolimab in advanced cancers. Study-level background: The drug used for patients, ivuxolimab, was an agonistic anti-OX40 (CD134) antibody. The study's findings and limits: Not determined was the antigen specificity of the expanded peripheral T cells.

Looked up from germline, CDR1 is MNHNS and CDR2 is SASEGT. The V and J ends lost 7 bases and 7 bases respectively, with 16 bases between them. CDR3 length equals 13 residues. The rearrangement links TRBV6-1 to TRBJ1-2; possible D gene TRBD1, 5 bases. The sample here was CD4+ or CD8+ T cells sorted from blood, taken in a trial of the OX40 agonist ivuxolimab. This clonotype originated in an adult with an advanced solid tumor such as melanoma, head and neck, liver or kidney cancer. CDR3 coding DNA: TGTGCCAGCATCGAAACAGGAGATTTTGGCTACACCTTC. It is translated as CASIETGDFGYTF.